The 21 T cell receptor beta chains reported below all come from one sample, sequenced in a study of cytomegalovirus exposure and HLA in healthy donors. The study ran its PCR with 60 Vbeta and 13 Jbeta primers. Profiling relied on immunoSEQ multiplex PCR, and the TCRdb table lists in-frame clones only, not all of them. The data hold around 130,000 clones, with about 76% observed a single time. Input material: PBMCs. The source is a man aged 40-49 years in good health and CMV-seropositive.

This clone was recorded a few times. The J gene is TRBJ2-7, the V gene TRBV5-1; a weak D match, TRBD2 (6 bases). V was pared by 3 bases and J by 3 bases, with 13 bases between. The CDR3 is 14 residues long. The germline gives CDR1 SGHRS, CDR2 YFSETQ. DNA of the CDR3: TGCGCCAGCAGCTGGGGGGAGCCATTCTACGAGCAGTACTTC. Its protein product is CASSWGEPFYEQYF.

The CDR3 is CASSSDYFSYEQYF. CDR3 bases: TGTGCCAGCAGCTCGGACTATTTCTCCTACGAGCAGTACTTC. This chain joins TRBV7-2 and TRBJ2-5, with D tentatively TRBD2 (6 bases). The better agreement between TRBJ2-7 and the DNA end casts doubt on the J call. Germline CDR1 and CDR2: SGHTA and FQGNSA. The CDR3 runs to 14 residues.

On this clone itself: At the DNA level, this CDR3 is encoded by other sequences in the same sample as well. This chain uses TRBV29-1 with TRBJ2-3; D not resolved. The CDR3 spans 12 residues. The germline V and J ends were trimmed by 3 bases and 0 bases, with 4 bases remaining between them. Looked up from germline, CDR1 is SQVTM and CDR2 is ANQGSEA. The CDR3 loop is CSVEASTDTQYF. In nucleotides, the CDR3 is TGCAGCGTTGAGGCCAGCACAGATACGCAGTATTTT.

The chain couples TRBV2 to TRBJ1-1; D not certain. The CDR3 runs 12 residues. Deletions cut 2 bases from V and 5 bases from J, with 6 bases between. Germline V CDR1 and CDR2: SNHLY, FYNNEI. The CDR3 reads CASSERLTEAFF. The CDR3 DNA reads TGTGCCAGCAGTGAACGGTTGACTGAAGCTTTCTTT.

The chain is built from TRBV5-1 and TRBJ2-7; D is perhaps TRBD2 (5 bases). Germline assignment: CDR1 SGHRS and CDR2 YFSETQ. This CDR3 region has 14 residues. V was cut by 5 bases and J by 4 bases, with 16 bases left in between. This chain's CDR3 is CASRVPAEPYEQYF. The CDR3 region has the DNA TGCGCCAGCAGGGTACCAGCGGAGCCTTACGAGCAGTACTTC.

V gene TRBV13 combines with J gene TRBJ1-1, with D perhaps TRBD1 (5 bases). Per the germline V gene, CDR1 is PRHDT and CDR2 is FYEKMQ (reference sequence). V lost 3 bases to trimming and J lost 3 bases, with 11 bases between them. This CDR3 contains 14 residues. The CDR3 DNA reads TGTGCCAGCAGCTTGGGGCGGGATTACACTGAAGCTTTCTTT. This encodes CASSLGRDYTEAFF.

This clone was observed a single time. DNA of the CDR3: TGTGCCAGCAGTTACGGCGGGCGATTCCAAGAGACCCAGTACTTC. It encodes CASSYGGRFQETQYF. The chain couples TRBV6-5 to TRBJ2-5, with D perhaps matching TRBD2 (5 bases). The CDR3 totals 15 residues. V was pared by 2 bases and J by 1 base, with 11 bases between. Germline V gene lookup returns CDR1 MNHEY and CDR2 SVGAGI.

This clone was picked up a small number of times. The chain uses TRBV28 and TRBJ2-7; TRBD2 agrees at 11 bases. J lost 3 bases, V lost 6 bases, and 13 bases had no gene match. Germline CDR1 is MDHEN and CDR2 is SYDVKM. The CDR3 covers 17 residues. The DNA of the CDR3 is TGTGCCAGCAGGTCAACTAGCGGGAGTGCCCCTCTCTACGAGCAGTACTTC. Amino acids: CASRSTSGSAPLYEQYF.

The chain recombines TRBV11-2 with TRBJ1-1; tentative D call: TRBD1 (5 bases). This CDR3 has 14 amino acids. CDR1 and CDR2 (germline): SGHAT, FQNNGV. V lost 3 bases and J 10 bases, leaving 18 bases between the germline ends. The CDR3 here is CASSFVGGSRAAFF. In nucleotides, the CDR3 is TGTGCCAGCAGCTTTGTGGGGGGGAGCAGGGCAGCTTTCTTT.

The chain uses TRBV5-1 and TRBJ2-7; TRBD1 matches at 7 bases. J gave up 0 bases and V 0 bases, and 3 bases lay outside the gene matches. In germline, CDR1 is SGHRS, CDR2 YFSETQ. This CDR3 comprises 15 residues. The CDR3 here is CASSLGQGNSYEQYF. The DNA for the CDR3 is TGCGCCAGCAGCTTGGGACAGGGAAACTCCTACGAGCAGTACTTC.

CDR3 region: CASSPQRVADTQYF. CDR3 nucleotide sequence: TGTGCCAGCAGTCCCCAACGGGTTGCAGATACGCAGTATTTT. The rearrangement links TRBV27 to TRBJ2-3, with D unclear. V lost 5 bases to trimming and J lost 4 bases, with 13 bases between them. The germline CDR1 and CDR2 sequences are MNHEY and SMNVEV (reference sequence). The CDR3 runs 14 residues.

This sequence joins TRBV30 and TRBJ1-4; no firm D call. The CDR3 is 13 amino acids. The germline V gene encodes CDR1 GTSNPN and CDR2 SVGIG (reference sequence). V shed 2 bases and J shed 13 bases, with 17 bases lying between them. The CDR3, as DNA: TGTGCCTGGAGTCCCCAGTGGGTAGGAGGACTGTTTTTT. This sequence encodes CAWSPQWVGGLFF.

This chain joins TRBV11-2 and TRBJ1-2, with 8 positions matching TRBD1. The CDR3 has 14 amino acids. Germline CDR1 SGHAT, CDR2 FQNNGV. With V trimmed by 4 bases and J by 4 bases, 5 bases remained unmatched. The CDR3 reads CASSSTGGVYGYTF. The CDR3 DNA follows: TGTGCCAGCAGCTCTACAGGGGGGGTCTATGGCTACACCTTC.

The chain uses TRBV19 and TRBJ1-1; D not resolved. Trimming shortened V by 8 bases and J by 4 bases, and 14 bases separated the two germline ends. Germline CDR1 is LNHDA and CDR2 is SQIVND (reference sequence). This CDR3 spans 13 amino acids. This CDR3 is CASVVREGTEAFF. In DNA, the CDR3 is TGTGCCAGTGTGGTTAGAGAGGGCACTGAAGCTTTCTTT.

This clone was seen ten or more times. This rearrangement joins TRBV6-6 to TRBJ1-1; maybe TRBD1 (6 bases). Germline-derived CDR1 and CDR2 are MNHNY and SVGAGI (reference sequence). V lost 5 bases and J lost 0, with 13 bases in between. This CDR3 spans 15 amino acids. CDR3 nucleotides: TGTGCCAGCAGTCCACAGGGTTTCATGAACACTGAAGCTTTCTTT. Translated: CASSPQGFMNTEAFF.

This clone was found a few times. The rearrangement joins TRBV10-1 to TRBJ1-1; no definite D call. Between the trimmed V and J ends, which lost 3 bases and 3 bases, there was a span of 11 bases. This CDR3 has 14 residues. Looked up from germline, CDR1 is WNHNN and CDR2 is SYGVQD (reference sequence). Written as DNA, the CDR3 is TGCGCCAGCAGTGACGCCTCCCCGGACACTGAAGCTTTCTTT. This codes for CASSDASPDTEAFF.

The table lists this clone with a count of one. The rearrangement uses TRBV27 and TRBJ2-5; TRBD1 matches at 7 bases. In germline, CDR1 is MNHEY, CDR2 SMNVEV (reference sequence). The CDR3 totals 13 residues. J was trimmed by 11 bases and V by 8 bases; bases with no gene match: 14. The CDR3 DNA is TGTGCCAGCGCCCCACAGGGGATACGTGGGCAGTACTTC. As protein: CASAPQGIRGQYF.

This rearrangement joins TRBV28 to TRBJ1-1, with D hard to call. The CDR3 loop spans 11 amino acids. V was trimmed by 10 bases and J by 5 bases, leaving 11 bases between them. Germline CDR1 and CDR2: MDHEN and SYDVKM. CDR3 protein: CAILSGTEAFF. In DNA form, the CDR3 reads TGTGCCATCCTATCGGGGACTGAAGCTTTCTTT.

The V and J genes are TRBV15 and TRBJ2-5, with D perhaps matching TRBD2 (6 bases). CDR3 length equals 13 residues. Germline loops: CDR1 LNHNV, CDR2 YYDKDF (reference sequence). V was shortened by 3 bases and J by 3 bases, with 8 bases between the two germline ends. As DNA, the CDR3 is TGTGCCACCAGCAGCTGGAGGGAAGAGACCCAGTACTTC. As protein: CATSSWREETQYF. The full variable domain, completed using reference TRBV15 and TRBJ2-5, is DAMVIQNPRYQVTQFGKPVTLSCSQTLNHNVMYWYQQKSSQAPKLLFHYYDKDFNNEADTPDNFQSRRPNTSFCFLDIRSPGLGDTAMYLCATSSWREETQYFGPGTRLLVL.

The chain combines TRBV5-4 with TRBJ2-1, with TRBD1 as a possible D gene (6 bases). V dropped 3 bases and J dropped 0 bases, with 16 bases sitting between them. The CDR3 runs 17 residues. CDR1 SGHNT and CDR2 YYREEE come from the germline V gene (reference sequence). The CDR3 region has the DNA TGTGCCAGCAGCTCACGGGACAAACCGAGCTCCTACAATGAGCAGTTCTTC. As protein: CASSSRDKPSSYNEQFF. Full variable domain (missing parts from reference TRBV5-4 and TRBJ2-1): ETGVTQSPTHLIKTRGQQVTLRCSSQSGHNTVSWYQQALGQGPQFIFQYYREEENGRGNFPPRFSGLQFPNYSSELNVNALELDDSALYLCASSSRDKPSSYNEQFFGPGTRLTVL.

CDR3 sequence reads: CASSEGPWPDSPLHF. In DNA form, the CDR3 reads TGTGCCAGCAGTGAAGGGCCCTGGCCAGATTCACCCCTCCACTTT. This chain joins TRBV6-1 and TRBJ1-6; D call uncertain. Trimming shortened V by 1 base and J by 8 bases, and 12 bases separated the two germline ends. The CDR3 length is 15 residues. Germline V gene lookup returns CDR1 MNHNS and CDR2 SASEGT.